Listed below are T cell receptor beta chains from one sample, sequenced in a study of T cell changes during pregnancy in multiple sclerosis. Only in-frame clones appear in the TCRdb table, and some are missing; sequencing was by immunoSEQ multiplex PCR. The data contain tens of thousands of clones, approximately 94% of them seen just once; the ten biggest clones take up around 0.6%. Source: peripheral blood, taken in the third trimester of pregnancy. Receptor source: a female donor with multiple sclerosis, enrolled in a pregnancy study. The CDR3 runs from the conserved cysteine through the conserved F or W. A D gene is named only where the DNA matches it firmly. Not all rows give a size; the values are once, few, many and, for expanded clones, a class.

>once|14|TRBD2|TRBV5-6|TRBJ2-7
TGTGCCAGCAGCGGACCCCGGGAGGTCTACGAGCAGTACTTC
CASSGPREVYEQYF
>-|15|-|TRBV6-1|TRBJ1-1
TGTGCCAGCAGTGAAATCTGGACACTTAACACTGAAGCTTTCTTT
CASSEIWTLNTEAFF
>-|15|-|TRBV9|TRBJ2-1
TGTGCCAGCAGCCCAGGGCGGGGCTCCTACAATGAGCAGTTCTTC
CASSPGRGSYNEQFF
>once|14|-|TRBV19|TRBJ1-2
TGTGCCAGTAGCCTTGTGCCCAGGGGCTATGGCTACACCTTC
CASSLVPRGYGYTF
>-|16|-|TRBV7-2|TRBJ2-7
TGTGCCAGCAGCTTAACAGGCGCAGGGGCAAACTACGAGCAGTACTTC
CASSLTGAGANYEQYF
>-|14|TRBD1|TRBV30|TRBJ2-3
TGTGCCTGGGGACAGGGCTCTAGCACAGATACGCAGTATTTT
CAWGQGSSTDTQYF
>-|14|TRBD1|TRBV29-1|TRBJ1-2
TGCAGCTTATGGACAGGCCCAAGAGGCTATGGCTACACCTTC
CSLWTGPRGYGYTF
>-|13|-|TRBV7-2|TRBJ2-5
TGTGCCAGCAGCTTTTTTCTCCAAGAGACCCAGTACTTC
CASSFFLQETQYF
>-|15|-|TRBV4-2|TRBJ1-5
TGTGCCAGCAGCCAAGGGCTCAATAGCAATCAGCCCCAGCATTTT
CASSQGLNSNQPQHF
>-|15|-|TRBV21-1|TRBJ1-5
TGTGCCAGCAGCGCGCACGACAGGGGGGGTCAGCCCCAGCATTTT
CASSAHDRGGQPQHF
>-|15|TRBD1|TRBV7-2|TRBJ2-7
TGTGCCAGCAGCCTACGACAGGGGGCAGGATACGAGCAGTACTTC
CASSLRQGAGYEQYF
>once|14|-|TRBV7-2|TRBJ1-4
TGTGCCAGCAGCTTAGTGGTTTCGGGGGAAAAACTGTTTTTT
CASSLVVSGEKLFF
>-|13|TRBD1|TRBV11-2|TRBJ1-1
TGTGCCAGCACCCAGACAGGGGGAATTGAAGCTTTCTTT
CASTQTGGIEAFF
>-|14|TRBD1|TRBV10-3|TRBJ2-1
TGTGCCATCAGTAGACAGGGCCAATACAATGAGCAGTTCTTC
CAISRQGQYNEQFF
>-|12|-|TRBV5-1|TRBJ1-2
TGCGCCAGCAGCCCAGGATCGCGCGGCTACACCTTC
CASSPGSRGYTF
>-|13|-|TRBV6-5|TRBJ1-5
TGTGCCAGCTCGGGGGGCCGCAATCAGCCCCAGCATTTT
CASSGGRNQPQHF
>-|17|-|TRBV30|TRBJ1-6
TGTGCCTGTACCCCGGGAGCAGGGAGCTCCTATAATTCACCCCTCCACTTT
CACTPGAGSSYNSPLHF
>once|15|-|TRBV4-3|TRBJ1-1
TGCGCCAGCAGCCAAGGGATCACAGTGAACACTGAAGCTTTCTTT
CASSQGITVNTEAFF
>-|15|TRBD2|TRBV7-3|TRBJ2-5
TGTGCCAGCAGCTTCGCTAGCGGAGTCCAAGAGACCCAGTACTTC
CASSFASGVQETQYF
>-|15|TRBD1|TRBV9|TRBJ1-5
TGTGCCAGCAGCGTGGGACAGGGGTTCAATCAGCCCCAGCATTTT
CASSVGQGFNQPQHF
>-|14|-|TRBV19|TRBJ2-2
TGTGCCAGTAGTATAATATATGACACCGGGGAGCTGTTTTTT
CASSIIYDTGELFF
>-|18|TRBD2|TRBV7-6|TRBJ2-1
TGTGCCAGCAATGCCGGGGTAGCGGGGGGGGTTCACCACAATGAGCAGTTCTTC
CASNAGVAGGVHHNEQFF
>-|15|TRBD1|TRBV19|TRBJ1-3
TGTGCCAGTAGCTCCGGGACAGTCTCTGGAAACACCATATATTTT
CASSSGTVSGNTIYF
>-|16|TRBD1|TRBV11-1|TRBJ2-5
TGTGCCAGCAGCTTAGAACCACAGGGGGACGTTGAGACCCAGTACTTC
CASSLEPQGDVETQYF
>once|13|-|TRBV25-1|TRBJ1-2
TGTGCCAGCAGTGAGAGGCGAGCGGATGGCTACACCTTC
CASSERRADGYTF
>-|15|TRBD1|TRBV7-2|TRBJ2-7
TGTGCCAGCAGCACTCGGACAGGGGCGGCCTACGAGCAGTACTTC
CASSTRTGAAYEQYF
>-|15|TRBD2|TRBV12-5|TRBJ2-3
TGTGCTAGTGGCATTAGCGGGGGGGCCAAAGATACGCAGTATTTT
CASGISGGAKDTQYF
>-|12|-|TRBV9|TRBJ1-2
TGTGCCAGCAGCAGAGAACAGTATGGCTACACCTTC
CASSREQYGYTF
>-|20|TRBD2|TRBV9|TRBJ2-1
TGTGCCAGCAGCGTAGATCGGTTGAGGACTAGCGGTGATTCCTACAATGAGCAGTTCTTC
CASSVDRLRTSGDSYNEQFF
>-|12|TRBD1|TRBV5-6|TRBJ2-7
TGTGCCAGCTCGACAGGGTCCTACGAGCAGTACTTC
CASSTGSYEQYF
>-|14|-|TRBV2|TRBJ1-5
TGTGCCAGCAGCGCAAGGTCGGGTGATCAGCCCCAGCATTTT
CASSARSGDQPQHF